The sequence of this T cell receptor (beta chain) was determined in a study of metastatic and nonmetastatic thyroid tumors. In the original workflow: In papillary thyroid cancer, a distant-metastasis classifier was built using CDR3 differences across clinicopathological groups. MiXCR re-clonotyped the PCR reads for TCRdb. The V and J calls here are based on TCRdb, not the publication. Of tens of thousands of clones listed, 13% to 15% are singletons. This clone was seen repeatedly, ten times or more. What it binds is not known. Additional DNA sequences in this sample encode the identical CDR3. Thyroid surgery was preceded by no treatment in any patient. The CDR3 spans 14 residues. Germline lookup yields CDR1 MNHNS and CDR2 SASEGT. V was pared by 4 bases and J by 5 bases, with 9 bases between. Regarding the study as a whole: A significant increase in TCR beta diversity was reportedly seen in malignant thyroid tumors relative to benign nodules, in blood and tumor.

The rearrangement links TRBV6-1 to TRBJ1-6, with D maybe TRBD1 (5 bases). Sequencing was carried out using tumor tissue. This clonotype was obtained from a female donor with papillary thyroid cancer or a benign thyroid nodule (not recorded which). Some clones in this sample may be carry-over from other donors' samples. The CDR3 sequence: CASSGTYNNSPLHF. The CDR3 bases are TGTGCCAGCAGTGGGACATATAATAATTCACCCCTCCACTTT.